This TCR beta chain was obtained from a study of response to subunit inactivated influenza vaccine. Study-wide findings and caveats: The authors offered the suggestion that each seasonal influenza vaccination recruits few new T cells.

TCRdb recomputed calls from the RT-PCR reads with MiXCR, one row per CDR3 protein. The sample carries approximately 500,000 distinct CDR3 sequences, over 10% recorded once. Per the germline V gene, CDR1 is SGHTA and CDR2 is FQGNSA. This CDR3 region has 13 residues. Deletions cut 6 bases from V and 3 bases from J, with 11 bases between. This clonotype was observed a handful of times. Its antigen remains unidentified. Sequencing was performed on PBMCs from blood, taken 45 days after vaccination. The chain has TRBV7-2 and TRBJ1-2; the D gene is possibly TRBD1 (6 bases). The TCR comes from a man between 45 and 60 years old who received an inactivated influenza vaccine. The CDR3 sequence is CASRQGGHYGYTF. Written as DNA, the CDR3 is TGTGCCAGCAGACAGGGAGGCCACTATGGCTACACCTTC.